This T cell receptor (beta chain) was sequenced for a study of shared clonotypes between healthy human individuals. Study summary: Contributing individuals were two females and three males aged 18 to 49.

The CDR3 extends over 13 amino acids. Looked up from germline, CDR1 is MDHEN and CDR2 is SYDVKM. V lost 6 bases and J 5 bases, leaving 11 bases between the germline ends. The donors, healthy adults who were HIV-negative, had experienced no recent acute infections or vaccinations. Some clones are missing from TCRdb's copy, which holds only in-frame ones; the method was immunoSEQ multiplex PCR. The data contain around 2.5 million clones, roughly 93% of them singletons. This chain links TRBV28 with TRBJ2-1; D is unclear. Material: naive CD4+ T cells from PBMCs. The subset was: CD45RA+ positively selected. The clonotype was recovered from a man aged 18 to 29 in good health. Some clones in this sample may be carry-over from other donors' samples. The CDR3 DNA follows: TGTGCCAGCAGGGACCAGTGGAACAATGAGCAGTTCTTC. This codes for CASRDQWNNEQFF.